This TCR beta chain originates from a study of T-cell reconstitution after alpha-beta-depleted transplantation in children. Study outcomes and limitations: It was surviving recipient T cells and thymic progenitors that gave some patients high TCRbeta diversity at day 60.

This clonotype was recorded many times. The target antigen is unknown. A library of TCRbeta sequences, prepared with unique molecular identifiers, was generated. TCRdb re-derived calls from the PCR reads in MiXCR, one entry per CDR3 protein. Counted here are fewer than 550,000 distinct CDR3 sequences, roughly 11% occurring once; the ten biggest clones make up 14%. Here the sequenced sample was PBMCs, mostly from graft donor cells, taken 180 days after TCRalphabeta/CD19-depleted stem cell transplant. The TCR was taken from a female patient between 2 and 15 years old who had a stem cell transplant for aplastic anemia, so the T cells may come from the graft donor.

The CDR3 sequence is CATHRSGRWGAFF. The CDR3, as DNA: TGTGCCACTCACCGGAGTGGGCGTTGGGGAGCTTTCTTT. The gene calls are TRBV10-3 and TRBJ1-1; D not certain. Germline CDR1 reads ENHRY; CDR2 reads SYGVKD. CDR3 length equals 13 residues. Trimming pared 10 bases from V and 10 bases from J, leaving 22 bases between.